This TCR beta chain was captured by sequencing in a study of neoadjuvant anti-PD-1 for oral cavity cancer. About the study: Nivolumab at 3 mg/kg was mostly given biweekly, three to four doses, pre-surgery.

From germline, CDR1 is MNHNY and CDR2 SVGAGI (reference sequence). This CDR3 is built from 14 residues. Unmatched junction bases numbered 10, after V lost 9 bases and J lost 7 bases. Noted time point: after neoadjuvant nivolumab, at surgical resection. Libraries were prepared by immunoSEQ multiplex PCR; TCRdb keeps only in-frame clonotypes and omits some of them. In the table there are about 14,000 clones, roughly four fifths of which are singletons. The receptor was isolated from a person aged 35 to 85 with oral cavity squamous cell carcinoma. The J gene is TRBJ2-3, the V gene TRBV6-6, with 10 bases identical to TRBD1. The sequences come from PBMCs, collected after nivolumab (anti-PD-1) treatment. The CDR3, as DNA: TGTGCCAGAGCGACAGGGGGCGTGAAAAATACGCAGTATTTT. Its protein product is CARATGGVKNTQYF.